The rows below give T cell receptor beta chains drawn from one sample of a study of shared clonotypes between healthy human individuals. Produced via immunoSEQ multiplex PCR; TCRdb's table is partial and in-frame only. The table includes about 2.4 million clones, over 85% detected once. Material for sequencing was naive CD4+ T cells sorted from blood. The receptors here all came from a man aged 18-30 years in good health. The CDR3 runs from the conserved cysteine through the conserved F or W. D genes are given only for firm matches. Part of the rows lack a size; the others show once, few, many or a class for expanded clones.

cdr3_length	clone_size	v_call	j_call	d_call	cdr3_nt	cdr3_aa
15	-	TRBV6-4	TRBJ1-2	-	TGTGCCAGCAGTGAAACGGCCTTTTCTAACTATGGCTACACCTTC	CASSETAFSNYGYTF
15	-	TRBV9	TRBJ2-7	-	TGTGCCAGCAGCGTAGGTCCGGGGTCCTCCTACGAGCAGTACTTC	CASSVGPGSSYEQYF
12	few	TRBV29-1	TRBJ1-2	TRBD1	TGCAGCGCACAGGACAGGTACTATGGCTACACCTTC	CSAQDRYYGYTF
14	-	TRBV19	TRBJ2-5	-	TGTGCCAGTAGTATAGACGTGACAGGCTTCACCCAGTACTTC	CASSIDVTGFTQYF
14	-	TRBV30	TRBJ1-6	TRBD1	TGTGCCTGGAGTCCCGGGACAGTCAATTCACCCCTCCACTTT	CAWSPGTVNSPLHF
17	-	TRBV5-6	TRBJ2-1	-	TGTGCCAGCAGTGGTGAACCGGGACCCGTCTCCTACAATGAGCAGTTCTTC	CASSGEPGPVSYNEQFF
12	-	TRBV29-1	TRBJ2-1	TRBD2	TGCAGCGCCCCCACGGGGGGGAATGAGCAGTTCTTC	CSAPTGGNEQFF
15	-	TRBV7-2	TRBJ2-3	TRBD2	TGTGCCAGCAGCTCTAGCGGGAGGATGCCAGATACGCAGTATTTT	CASSSSGRMPDTQYF
14	once	TRBV14	TRBJ1-1	-	TGTGCCAGCAGCCAAGTATTTCTGGGCACTGAAGCTTTCTTT	CASSQVFLGTEAFF
16	-	TRBV4-3	TRBJ2-1	-	TGCGCCAGCAGCCAAGTTCGGGATAGCTCCTACAATGAGCAGTTCTTC	CASSQVRDSSYNEQFF
13	-	TRBV28	TRBJ1-1	-	TGTGCCAGCAGTTTTTCAACAACTGTTAAAGCTTTCTTT	CASSFSTTVKAFF
14	-	TRBV6-5	TRBJ1-2	-	TGTGCCAGCAGTTTACAGGGATACACCTATGGCTACACCTTC	CASSLQGYTYGYTF
14	-	TRBV5-8	TRBJ2-7	-	TGTGCCAGCAGCGGGGGACATGCCACCTACGAGCAGTACTTC	CASSGGHATYEQYF
14	-	TRBV7-2	TRBJ2-7	TRBD1	TGTGCCAGCAGTCCCACAGGGGCGACCTACGAGCAGTACTTC	CASSPTGATYEQYF
14	once	TRBV14	TRBJ2-7	TRBD1	TGTGCCAGCAGTCGGACAGGGGACCCCTACGAGCAGTACTTC	CASSRTGDPYEQYF
14	-	TRBV30	TRBJ1-5	-	TGTGCCTGGAGTGGAGGGTATAGCAATCAGCCCCAGCATTTT	CAWSGGYSNQPQHF
15	once	TRBV7-9	TRBJ2-7	TRBD1	TGTGCCAGCAGCCCCATGGGACAGGGTGTTTGGGAGCAGTACTTC	CASSPMGQGVWEQYF
15	-	TRBV5-1	TRBJ2-3	TRBD2	TGCGCCAGCAGAACGGGGACTAGTAGCACAGATACGCAGTATTTT	CASRTGTSSTDTQYF
12	-	TRBV2	TRBJ1-1	-	TGTGCCAGCTCTACCGTATACACTGAAGCTTTCTTT	CASSTVYTEAFF
17	-	TRBV18	TRBJ2-4	-	TGTGCCAGCTCATCGACTTTAGCCGGAAAAGCCAAAAACATTCAGTACTTC	CASSSTLAGKAKNIQYF
14	-	TRBV25-1	TRBJ2-6	TRBD2	TGTGCCAGCGCGCGGGGGACTGGGGCCAACGTCCTGACTTTC	CASARGTGANVLTF
15	-	TRBV11-2	TRBJ2-5	TRBD2	TGTGCCAGCAGCCTAGCGGGGGGCCCCTCAGAGACCCAGTACTTC	CASSLAGGPSETQYF
15	-	TRBV11-2	TRBJ1-2	TRBD1	TGTGCCAGCAGCACCCGGGACAGGGGGCTCTATGGCTACACCTTC	CASSTRDRGLYGYTF
16	-	TRBV7-8	TRBJ1-4	TRBD1	TGTGCCAGCAGCTTTCGACAGGGCGCAACTAATGAAAAACTGTTTTTT	CASSFRQGATNEKLFF
12	-	TRBV6-5	TRBJ1-4	-	TGTGCCAGCAAGCGGACTAATGAAAAACTGTTTTTT	CASKRTNEKLFF
13	-	TRBV2	TRBJ1-2	-	TGTGCCAGCAGTGTTGATGGACGGTATGGCTACACCTTC	CASSVDGRYGYTF
14	-	TRBV2	TRBJ2-3	TRBD1	TGTGCCAGCAGTGAAGGACAGGGATCAGATACGCAGTATTTT	CASSEGQGSDTQYF